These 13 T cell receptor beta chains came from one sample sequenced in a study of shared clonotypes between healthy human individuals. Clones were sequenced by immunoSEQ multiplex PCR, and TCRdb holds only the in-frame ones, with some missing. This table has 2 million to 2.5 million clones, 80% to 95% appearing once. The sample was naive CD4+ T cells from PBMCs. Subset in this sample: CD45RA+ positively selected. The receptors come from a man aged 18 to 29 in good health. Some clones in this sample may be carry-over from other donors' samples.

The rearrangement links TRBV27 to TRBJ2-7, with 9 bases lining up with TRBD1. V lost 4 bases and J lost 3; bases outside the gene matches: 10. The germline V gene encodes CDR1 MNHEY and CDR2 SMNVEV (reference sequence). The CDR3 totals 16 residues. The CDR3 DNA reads TGTGCCAGCAGTTCACAGGGGGCTCCCCTCTACTACGAGCAGTACTTC. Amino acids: CASSSQGAPLYYEQYF.

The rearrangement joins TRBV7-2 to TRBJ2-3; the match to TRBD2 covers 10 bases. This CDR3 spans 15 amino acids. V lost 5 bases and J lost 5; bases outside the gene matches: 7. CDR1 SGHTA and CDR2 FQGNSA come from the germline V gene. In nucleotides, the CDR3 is TGTGCCAGCAGCCTAGGTTCTAGCGGGAGAGATACGCAGTATTTT. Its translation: CASSLGSSGRDTQYF.

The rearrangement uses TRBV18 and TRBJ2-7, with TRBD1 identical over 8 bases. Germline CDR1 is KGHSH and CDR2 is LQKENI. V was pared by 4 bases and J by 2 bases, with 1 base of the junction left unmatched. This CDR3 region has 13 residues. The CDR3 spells CASSLTGAYEQYF. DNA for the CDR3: TGTGCCAGCTCACTGACAGGGGCCTACGAGCAGTACTTC.

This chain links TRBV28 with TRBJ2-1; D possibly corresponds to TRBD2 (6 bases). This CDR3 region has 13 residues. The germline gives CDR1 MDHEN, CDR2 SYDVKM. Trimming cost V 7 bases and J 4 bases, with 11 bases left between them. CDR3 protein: CASTGGTYNEQFF. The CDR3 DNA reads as TGTGCCAGCACCGGGGGAACGTACAATGAGCAGTTCTTC.

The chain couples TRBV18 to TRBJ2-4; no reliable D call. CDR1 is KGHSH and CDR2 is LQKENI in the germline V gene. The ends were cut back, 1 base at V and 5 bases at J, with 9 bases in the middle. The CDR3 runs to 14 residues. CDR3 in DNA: TGTGCCAGCTCACCACTATACAGTCAAAACATTCAGTACTTC. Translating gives CASSPLYSQNIQYF.

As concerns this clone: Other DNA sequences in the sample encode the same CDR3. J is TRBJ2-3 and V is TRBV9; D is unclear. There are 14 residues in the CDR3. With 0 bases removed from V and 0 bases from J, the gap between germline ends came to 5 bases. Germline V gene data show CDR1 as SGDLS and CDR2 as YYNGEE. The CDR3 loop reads CASSVARSTDTQYF. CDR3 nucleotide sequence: TGTGCCAGCAGCGTAGCACGTAGCACAGATACGCAGTATTTT.

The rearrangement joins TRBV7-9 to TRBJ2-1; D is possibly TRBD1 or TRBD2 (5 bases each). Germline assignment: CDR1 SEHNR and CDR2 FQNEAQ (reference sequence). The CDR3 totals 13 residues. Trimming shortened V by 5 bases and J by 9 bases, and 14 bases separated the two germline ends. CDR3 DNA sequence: TGTGCCAGCAGCCGGTCTGGGGCGGGTGAGCAGTTCTTC. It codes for CASSRSGAGEQFF.

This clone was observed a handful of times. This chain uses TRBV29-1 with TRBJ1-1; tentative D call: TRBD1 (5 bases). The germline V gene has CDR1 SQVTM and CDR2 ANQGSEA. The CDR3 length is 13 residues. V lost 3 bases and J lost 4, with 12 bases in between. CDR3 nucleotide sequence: TGCAGCGTTGAGGGGCACTTGGGCACTGAAGCTTTCTTT. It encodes CSVEGHLGTEAFF.

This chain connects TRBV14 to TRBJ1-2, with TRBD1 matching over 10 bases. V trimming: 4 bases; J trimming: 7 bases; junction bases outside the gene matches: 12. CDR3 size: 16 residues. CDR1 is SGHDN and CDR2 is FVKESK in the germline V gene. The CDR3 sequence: CASSPRQGARAPGYTF. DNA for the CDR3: TGTGCCAGCAGCCCCCGACAGGGGGCTCGGGCCCCTGGCTACACCTTC.

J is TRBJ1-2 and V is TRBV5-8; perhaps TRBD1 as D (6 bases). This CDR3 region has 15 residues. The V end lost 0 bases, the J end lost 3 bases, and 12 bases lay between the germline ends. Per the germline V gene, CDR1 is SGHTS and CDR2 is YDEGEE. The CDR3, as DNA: TGTGCCAGCAGCTTGGGGGGGCGCGGTTACTATGGCTACACCTTC. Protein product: CASSLGGRGYYGYTF.

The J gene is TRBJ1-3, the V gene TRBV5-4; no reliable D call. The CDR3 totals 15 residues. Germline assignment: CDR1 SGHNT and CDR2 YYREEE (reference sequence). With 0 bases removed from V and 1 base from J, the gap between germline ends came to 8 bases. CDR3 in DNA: TGTGCCAGCAGCTTGGCACCCGGGTCTGGAAACACCATATATTTT. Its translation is CASSLAPGSGNTIYF.

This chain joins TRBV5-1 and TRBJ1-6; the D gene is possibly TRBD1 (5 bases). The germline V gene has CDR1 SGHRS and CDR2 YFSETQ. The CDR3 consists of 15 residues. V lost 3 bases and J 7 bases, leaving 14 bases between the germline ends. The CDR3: CASSSQGAANSPLHF. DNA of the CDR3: TGCGCCAGCAGCTCGCAGGGAGCTGCGAATTCACCCCTCCACTTT.

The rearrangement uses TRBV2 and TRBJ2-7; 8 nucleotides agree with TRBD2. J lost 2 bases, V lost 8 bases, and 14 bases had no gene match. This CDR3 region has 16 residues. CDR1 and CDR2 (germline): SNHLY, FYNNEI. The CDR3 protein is CASQRPPGGPAYEQYF. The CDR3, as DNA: TGTGCCAGCCAGCGACCGCCGGGAGGGCCCGCCTACGAGCAGTACTTC.